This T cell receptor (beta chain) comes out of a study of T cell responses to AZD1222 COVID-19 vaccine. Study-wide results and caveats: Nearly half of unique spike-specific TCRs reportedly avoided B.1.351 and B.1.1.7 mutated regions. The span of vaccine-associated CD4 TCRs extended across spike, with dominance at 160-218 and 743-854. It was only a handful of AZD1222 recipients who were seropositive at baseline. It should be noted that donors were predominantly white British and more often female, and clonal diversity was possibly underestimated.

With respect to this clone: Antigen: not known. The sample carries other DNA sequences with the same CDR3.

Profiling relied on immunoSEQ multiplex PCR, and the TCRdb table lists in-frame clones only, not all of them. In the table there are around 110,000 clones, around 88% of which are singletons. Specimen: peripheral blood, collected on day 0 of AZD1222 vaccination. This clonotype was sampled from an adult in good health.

The CDR3 protein is CASSPRTGNTEAFF. The CDR3 nucleotides read TGTGCCAGCAGCCCGAGGACAGGGAACACTGAAGCTTTCTTT. The chain joins TRBV7-9 to TRBJ1-1, with 7 bases aligning to TRBD1. The CDR3 spans 14 residues. The V gene's germline CDR1 is SEHNR and CDR2 FQNEAQ (reference sequence). The V segment lost 5 bases and the J segment 1 base; nucleotides outside the gene matches: 4.